This is a list of T cell receptor beta chains from one sample in a study of T-cell reconstitution after alpha-beta-depleted transplantation in children. TCRdb re-derived calls from the PCR reads in MiXCR, one entry per CDR3 protein. Of 100,000 to 120,000 distinct CDR3 sequences detected, about a tenth appear once; the ten largest clones hold about 7.3%. The specimen comprised PBMCs from the stem cell graft donor, sampled from the stem cell graft. These receptors originate from a human donor who donated a stem cell graft to a child with acute lymphoblastic leukemia. Both conserved end residues are part of each CDR3.

TRBV24-1,TRBJ2-7,CATGGGQDYEQYF
TRBV4-3,TRBJ1-2,CASSQDGQSSGYTF
TRBV12-3/TRBV12-4,TRBJ1-5,CASSTHLVSNQPQHF
TRBV12-3/TRBV12-4,TRBJ2-5,CASSFFRRGETQYF
TRBV5-1,TRBJ2-1,CASSSTGTVFF
TRBV18,TRBJ2-5,CASSPNKREGETQYF
TRBV27,TRBJ2-2,CASRDHPTGELFF
TRBV12-3/TRBV12-4,TRBJ2-7,CASRLIGQGDEQYF
TRBV6-5,TRBJ1-6,CASSYSTNDSPLHF
TRBV10-1,TRBJ2-7,CARIRQGSSYEQYF
TRBV3-1,TRBJ1-6,CASSLERNSPLHF
TRBV20-1,TRBJ2-7,CSAPGPGRDEQYF
TRBV9,TRBJ1-1,CASSARGVTEAFF
TRBV7-9,TRBJ2-1,CASSLLYGDEQFF
TRBV27,TRBJ2-7,CASSVTGQALGEQYF
TRBV11-2,TRBJ1-4,CATREATNEKLFF
TRBV12-3/TRBV12-4,TRBJ2-3,CASSLDPTSGGKRDTQYF
TRBV7-2,TRBJ2-5,CASSLEQLSGETQYF
TRBV27,TRBJ2-2,CASSFRQGVRELFF
TRBV7-2,TRBJ1-1,CASSLQVANTEAFF
TRBV10-3,TRBJ2-1,CAISAGLAGGEQFF
TRBV3-1,TRBJ2-7,CASTQEGLAGVKQYF
TRBV21-1,TRBJ1-2,CASSNRCRPYGYTF
TRBV5-5,TRBJ2-7,CASSFLQAREQYF
TRBV20-1,TRBJ1-1,CSAARGERTEAFF
TRBV20-1,TRBJ1-1,CSASVWRGATEAFF
TRBV20-1,TRBJ1-4,CSARDRQGLFF
TRBV14,TRBJ2-3,CASSQGQDRGTDTQYF
TRBV6-5,TRBJ2-1,CASSYSGASSYNEQFF